Below, 22 T cell receptor beta chains from the same sample are listed, as sequenced in a study of human T cells and chemical hapten exposure. Time point given: patch test 2, 6 weeks after DPC sensitization. Documented treatment: therapeutic diphenylcyclopropenone sensitization with weekly scalp DPC. A single record per CDR3 protein comes from TCRdb applying MiXCR to the RACE reads. Seen here are some 84,000 distinct CDR3 sequences, 10% observed once, and the top ten hold 5%. The sample was whole blood, taken in connection with sensitization to the hapten diphenylcyclopropenone (DPC). These receptor sequences come from a woman in her fifties or sixties with alopecia areata. Some clones in this sample may be carry-over from other donors' samples.

The rearrangement links TRBV6-5 to TRBJ2-3; D might be TRBD1 (6 bases). The germline gives CDR1 MNHEY, CDR2 SVGAGI. Trimming pared 8 bases from V and 6 bases from J, leaving 15 bases between. CDR3 length: 13 amino acids. The CDR3 is CASGRSRGDTQYF. The DNA for the CDR3 is TGTGCCAGCGGTCGGTCTAGGGGGGATACGCAGTATTTT.

The chain employs TRBV5-1 and TRBJ2-7; TRBD2 agrees at 14 bases. Looked up from germline, CDR1 is SGHRS and CDR2 is YFSETQ. The V and J ends lost 4 bases and 6 bases, in that order; junction bases with no gene match: 6. The CDR3 length is 15 residues. CDR3 bases: TGCGCCAGCAGCGTGGGACTAGCGGGAGTTGGCGAGCAGTACTTC. It is translated as CASSVGLAGVGEQYF.

Notes on this clonotype: An end of the junction differs from the germline gene, which may be a read error. The J gene is TRBJ2-3, the V gene TRBV7-2, with a weak D call TRBD1 (5 bases). CDR1 SGHTA and CDR2 FQGNSA come from the germline V gene. The CDR3 extends over 16 amino acids. The CDR3 coding sequence is TGTGCCAGCAGCTTAGCGGCGCCTAAGGACACAGATACGCAGAATTTT. Translating gives CASSLAAPKDTDTQNF.

This chain joins TRBV7-2 and TRBJ2-1, with 8 nucleotides matching TRBD2. With V trimmed by 8 bases and J by 8 bases, 11 bases remained unmatched. CDR1 and CDR2 from the germline V gene are SGHTA and FQGNSA. The CDR3 extends over 14 amino acids. The CDR3 protein is CASEKAGVDHEQFF. The CDR3, as DNA: TGTGCCAGCGAGAAAGCGGGAGTTGACCATGAGCAGTTCTTC.

This clonotype was observed a handful of times. This chain links TRBV10-2 with TRBJ2-7; D is unresolved. The CDR3 extends over 14 amino acids. The V and J ends lost 3 bases and 0 bases respectively, with 9 bases between them. The germline gives CDR1 WSHSY, CDR2 SAAADI. CDR3 loop: CASSEGRYSYEQYF. The CDR3 DNA is TGCGCCAGCAGTGAAGGGCGTTACTCCTACGAGCAGTACTTC.

The V call is TRBV12-3 or TRBV12-4, the J call TRBJ2-1; no definite D call. The V end was cut by 5 bases, the J end by 0 bases, with 8 bases between. This CDR3 has 14 residues. CDR3 in DNA: TGTGCCAGCAGTCCCAGGATCTCCTACAATGAGCAGTTCTTC. Protein product: CASSPRISYNEQFF.

The chain couples TRBV5-1 to TRBJ2-1; unclear D gene. Trimming left V 1 base short and J 4 bases short, with 15 bases between. Germline assignment: CDR1 SGHRS and CDR2 YFSETQ. This CDR3 is built from 16 residues. This CDR3 reads CASSLSPSSLYNEQFF. In DNA form, the CDR3 reads TGCGCCAGCAGCTTGTCTCCGAGCTCCCTTTACAATGAGCAGTTCTTC.

Ten or more counts support this clonotype. This rearrangement joins TRBV28 to TRBJ1-1; D is undetermined. V dropped 7 bases and J dropped 0 bases, with 3 bases sitting between them. The CDR3 runs 11 residues. The germline V gene has CDR1 MDHEN and CDR2 SYDVKM. The CDR3 DNA reads as TGTGCCAGCACCATGAACACTGAAGCTTTCTTT. It translates to CASTMNTEAFF.

This clonotype was seen at least ten times. The genes are TRBV5-1 and TRBJ2-3; the D is unclear. CDR3 length: 15 amino acids. The V end was cut by 0 bases, the J end by 6 bases, with 14 bases between. CDR1 SGHRS and CDR2 YFSETQ come from the germline V gene. CDR3 nucleotides: TGCGCCAGCAGCTTGGAACGGGCCGCGTCGGATACGCAGTATTTT. Protein product: CASSLERAASDTQYF.

In this sample, this clonotype turned up many times. The genes are TRBV30 and TRBJ1-1; TRBD1 agrees at 9 bases. V gave up 3 bases and J gave up 4 bases; unmatched junction bases: 6. Germline V gives CDR1 GTSNPN, CDR2 SVGIG (reference sequence). CDR3 length equals 14 residues. The DNA for the CDR3 is TGTGCCTGGAGGGACAGGGGTCGCGGCACTGAAGCTTTCTTT. This codes for CAWRDRGRGTEAFF.

The chain uses TRBV19 and TRBJ2-1; 9 bases fit TRBD2. The CDR3 has 15 residues. V shed 6 bases, J shed 2 bases, and the junction held 5 bases outside the gene matches. Germline values: CDR1 LNHDA, CDR2 SQIVND (reference sequence). CDR3 sequence reads: CASRVGTSPYNEQFF. The CDR3 DNA follows: TGTGCCAGTAGAGTCGGGACTAGCCCCTACAATGAGCAGTTCTTC.

Notes on this clonotype: A much larger clone is a single base away; this may be a read error. This chain connects TRBV27 to TRBJ2-5, with 8 bases aligning to TRBD2. Germline assignment: CDR1 MNHEY and CDR2 SMNVEV (reference sequence). The CDR3 loop spans 14 amino acids. With 5 bases clipped from V and 3 bases from J, the junction kept 5 bases outside the gene matches. The CDR3 here is CASSPPGGEETQYF. CDR3 sequence (DNA): TGTGCCAGCAGTCCCCCCGGGGGGGAAGAGACCCAGTACTTC.

This clonotype was found many times. The chain combines TRBV30 with TRBJ1-1; unclear D gene. Germline V gene sequence: CDR1 GTSNPN, CDR2 SVGIG (reference sequence). CDR3 length equals 13 residues. V was shortened by 5 bases and J by 0 bases, with 10 bases between the two germline ends. CDR3 amino acids: CAWLGGLNTEAFF. The CDR3 nucleotides are TGTGCCTGGTTGGGAGGGCTGAACACTGAAGCTTTCTTT.

This clonotype turned up a few times. The chain uses TRBV14 and TRBJ2-2, with no clear D. This CDR3 has 13 residues. CDR1 SGHDN and CDR2 FVKESK come from the germline V gene. Trimming removed 1 base from V and 4 bases from J, with 4 bases in between. In nucleotides, the CDR3 is TGTGCCAGCAGCCAAGTTACCACCGGGGAGCTGTTTTTT. Encoded protein: CASSQVTTGELFF.

This clonotype appeared a few times. The CDR3 here is CASSLHPRAGVGTDTQYF. In DNA, the CDR3 is TGTGCCAGCAGCTTGCACCCTCGGGCGGGAGTGGGCACAGATACGCAGTATTTT. The gene calls are TRBV7-2 and TRBJ2-3; 7 bases agree with TRBD2. The CDR3 totals 18 residues. With V trimmed by 3 bases and J by 1 base, 13 bases remained unmatched. Germline lookup yields CDR1 SGHTA and CDR2 FQGNSA.

V is TRBV7-2 and J is TRBJ2-2; D assignment may be TRBD1 or TRBD2 (5 bases each). Trimming took off 6 bases at V and 4 bases at J, with 9 bases between the two ends. CDR3 size: 13 residues. In germline, CDR1 is SGHTA, CDR2 FQGNSA. The CDR3 sequence is CASSWGFTGELFF. The CDR3 DNA follows: TGTGCCAGCAGTTGGGGGTTCACCGGGGAGCTGTTTTTT. The entire variable domain, with the rest obtained from reference TRBV7-2 and TRBJ2-2, is as follows: GAGVSQSPSNKVTEKGKDVELRCDPISGHTALYWYRQSLGQGLEFLIYFQGNSAPDKSGLPSDRFSAERTGGSVSTLTIQRTQQEDSAVYLCASSWGFTGELFFGEGSRLTVL.

Regarding this clonotype: With a much larger clone just one base away, this may be a read error. CDR3 bases: TGTGCCAGCTGGGGGACAGGGGGTAACTATAATTCATCCCTCCACTTT. Encoded protein: CASWGTGGNYNSSLHF. This sequence joins TRBV6-1 and TRBJ1-6, with TRBD1 identical over 11 bases. The CDR3 contains 16 residues. The germline V gene encodes CDR1 MNHNS and CDR2 SASEGT.

This clonotype has more than one count but fewer than ten. This chain joins TRBV6-5 and TRBJ1-1; 7 nucleotides align to TRBD1. After removal of 7 bases from V and 4 bases from J, the junction contained 9 bases not matched to a gene. This CDR3 has 14 residues. In germline, CDR1 is MNHEY, CDR2 SVGAGI. In DNA form, the CDR3 reads TGTGCCAGCAAGATCAAACAGGGGCCCACTGAAGCTTTCTTT. This codes for CASKIKQGPTEAFF.

The chain combines TRBV18 with TRBJ1-1; D is undetermined. The germline V gene has CDR1 KGHSH and CDR2 LQKENI. V was cut by 3 bases and J by 1 base, with 9 bases left in between. This CDR3 region has 14 residues. The CDR3 protein is CASSPGRKNTEAFF. The CDR3 DNA follows: TGTGCCAGCTCACCCGGCCGGAAGAACACTGAAGCTTTCTTT.

The chain couples TRBV5-1 to TRBJ1-1, with D hard to call. V gave up 0 bases and J gave up 3 bases, with 9 bases separating them. CDR1 and CDR2 from the germline V gene are SGHRS and YFSETQ. This CDR3 has 14 amino acids. Written as DNA, the CDR3 is TGCGCCAGCAGCTTGGGAGCCGGCTACACTGAAGCTTTCTTT. Translation gives CASSLGAGYTEAFF.

The gene calls are TRBV2 and TRBJ2-5; D gene unclear. The CDR3 extends over 16 amino acids. V lost 4 bases and J lost 3, with 18 bases in between. Germline V gene sequence: CDR1 SNHLY, CDR2 FYNNEI. CDR3 amino acids: CASSGHRDTLEETQYF. In DNA, the CDR3 is TGTGCCAGCAGTGGTCACAGAGATACACTTGAAGAGACCCAGTACTTC.

This sequence joins TRBV7-8 and TRBJ2-1; the match to TRBD2 covers 13 bases. Looked up from germline, CDR1 is SGHVS and CDR2 is FQNEAQ. There are 15 residues in the CDR3. V shed 6 bases and J 5 bases; nucleotides not matched to a gene: 4. CDR3 nucleotides: TGTGCCAGCAGGTTCGGGACTAGCGGGGACAATGAGCAGTTCTTC. This translates into CASRFGTSGDNEQFF.